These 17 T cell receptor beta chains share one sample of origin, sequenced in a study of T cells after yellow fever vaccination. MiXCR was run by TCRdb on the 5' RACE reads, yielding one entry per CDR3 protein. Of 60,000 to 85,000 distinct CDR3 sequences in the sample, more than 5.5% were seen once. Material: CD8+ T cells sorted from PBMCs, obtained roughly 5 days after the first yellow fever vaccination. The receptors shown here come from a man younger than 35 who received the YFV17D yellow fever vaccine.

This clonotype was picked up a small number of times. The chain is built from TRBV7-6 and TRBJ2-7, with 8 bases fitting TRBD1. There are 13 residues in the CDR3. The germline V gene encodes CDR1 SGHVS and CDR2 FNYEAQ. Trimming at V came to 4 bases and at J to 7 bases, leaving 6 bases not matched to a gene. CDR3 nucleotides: TGTGCCAGCAGCTCCGTACAGGGGGGTGAGCAGTACTTC. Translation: CASSSVQGGEQYF.

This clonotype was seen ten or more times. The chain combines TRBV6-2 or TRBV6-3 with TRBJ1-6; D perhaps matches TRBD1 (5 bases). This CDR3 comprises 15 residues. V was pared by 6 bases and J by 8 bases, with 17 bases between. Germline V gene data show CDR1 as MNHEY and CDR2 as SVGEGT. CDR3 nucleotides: TGTGCCAGCAGCTCATTATACAGGAGCTATTCACCCCTCCACTTT. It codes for CASSSLYRSYSPLHF.

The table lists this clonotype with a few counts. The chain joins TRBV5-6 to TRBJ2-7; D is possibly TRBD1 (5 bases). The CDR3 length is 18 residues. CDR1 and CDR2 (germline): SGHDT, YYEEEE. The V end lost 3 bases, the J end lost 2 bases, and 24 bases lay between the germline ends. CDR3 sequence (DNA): TGTGCCAGCAGCTCCGAATCAGCGTGGGGCCCCCGGGCCTACGAGCAGTACTTC. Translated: CASSSESAWGPRAYEQYF.

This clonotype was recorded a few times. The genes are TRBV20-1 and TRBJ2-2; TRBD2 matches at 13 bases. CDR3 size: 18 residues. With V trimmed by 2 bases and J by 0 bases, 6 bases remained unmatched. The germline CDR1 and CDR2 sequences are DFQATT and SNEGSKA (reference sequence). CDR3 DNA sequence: TGCAGTGCTAGACCCGGACTAGCGGGGGCCTCGAACACCGGGGAGCTGTTTTTT. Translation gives CSARPGLAGASNTGELFF.

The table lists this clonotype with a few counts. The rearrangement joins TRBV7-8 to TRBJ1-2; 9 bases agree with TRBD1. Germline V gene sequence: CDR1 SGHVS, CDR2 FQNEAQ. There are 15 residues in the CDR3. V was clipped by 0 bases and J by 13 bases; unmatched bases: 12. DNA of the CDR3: TGTGCCAGCAGCTTAGCGGGACAGGGATTACAACCCTGCACCTTC. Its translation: CASSLAGQGLQPCTF.

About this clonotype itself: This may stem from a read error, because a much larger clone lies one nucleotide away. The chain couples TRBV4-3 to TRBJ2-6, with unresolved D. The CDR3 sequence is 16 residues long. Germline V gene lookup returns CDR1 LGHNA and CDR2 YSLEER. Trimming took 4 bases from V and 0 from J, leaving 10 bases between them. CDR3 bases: TGCGCCAGCAGCCCCCCGGGCGGCTCTGGGGCCAACGTCCTGACTTTC. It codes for CASSPPGGSGANVLTF.

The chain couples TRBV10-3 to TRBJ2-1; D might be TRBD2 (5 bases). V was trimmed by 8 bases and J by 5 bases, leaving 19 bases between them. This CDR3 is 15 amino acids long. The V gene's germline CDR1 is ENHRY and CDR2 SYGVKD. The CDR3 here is CAILRAGKGHNEQFF. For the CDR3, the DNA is TGTGCCATCCTGCGGGCGGGTAAGGGCCACAATGAGCAGTTCTTC.

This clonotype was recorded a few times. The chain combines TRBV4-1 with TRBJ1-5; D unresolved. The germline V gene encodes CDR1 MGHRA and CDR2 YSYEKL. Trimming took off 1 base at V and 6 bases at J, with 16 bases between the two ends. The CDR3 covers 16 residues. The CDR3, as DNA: TGCGCCAGCAGCCAAGTCGGACGAGGGCCGGGTCAGCCCCAGCATTTT. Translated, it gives CASSQVGRGPGQPQHF.

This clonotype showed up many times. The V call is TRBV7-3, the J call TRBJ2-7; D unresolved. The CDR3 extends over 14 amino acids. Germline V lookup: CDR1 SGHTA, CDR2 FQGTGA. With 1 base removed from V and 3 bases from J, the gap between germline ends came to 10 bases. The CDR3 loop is CASSLIGRYYEQYF. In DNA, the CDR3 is TGTGCCAGCAGCTTAATTGGACGGTACTACGAGCAGTACTTC.

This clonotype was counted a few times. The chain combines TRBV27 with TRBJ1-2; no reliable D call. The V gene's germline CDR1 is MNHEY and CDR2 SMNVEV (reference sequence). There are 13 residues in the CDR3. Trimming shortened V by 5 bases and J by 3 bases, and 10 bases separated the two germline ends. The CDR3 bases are TGTGCCAGCAGTCCAAAAGGGTACTATGGCTACACCTTC. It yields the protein CASSPKGYYGYTF.

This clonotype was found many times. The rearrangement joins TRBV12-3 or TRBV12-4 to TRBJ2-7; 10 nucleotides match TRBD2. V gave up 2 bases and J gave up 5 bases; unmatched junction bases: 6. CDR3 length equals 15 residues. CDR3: CASSLSGGAQDEQYF. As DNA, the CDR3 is TGTGCCAGCAGTTTAAGCGGGGGGGCCCAGGACGAGCAGTACTTC.

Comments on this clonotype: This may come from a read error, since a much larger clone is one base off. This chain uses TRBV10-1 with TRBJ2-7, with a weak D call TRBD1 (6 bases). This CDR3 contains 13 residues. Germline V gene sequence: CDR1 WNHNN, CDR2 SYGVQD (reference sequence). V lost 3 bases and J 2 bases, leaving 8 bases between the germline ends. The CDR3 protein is CASSETGTYEQYF. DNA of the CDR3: TGCGCCAGCAGTGAAACAGGGACCTACGAGCAGTACTTC.

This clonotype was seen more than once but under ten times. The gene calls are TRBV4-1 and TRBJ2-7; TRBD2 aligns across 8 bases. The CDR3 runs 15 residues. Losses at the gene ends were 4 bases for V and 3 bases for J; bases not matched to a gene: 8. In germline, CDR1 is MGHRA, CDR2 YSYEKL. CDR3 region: CASSLSGAGGYEQYF. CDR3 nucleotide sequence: TGCGCCAGCAGCCTCTCCGGGGCGGGAGGCTACGAGCAGTACTTC.

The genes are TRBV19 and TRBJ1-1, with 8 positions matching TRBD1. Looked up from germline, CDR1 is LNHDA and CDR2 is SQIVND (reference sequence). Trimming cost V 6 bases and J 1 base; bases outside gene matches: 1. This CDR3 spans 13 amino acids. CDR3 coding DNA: TGTGCCAGTAGGGACAGGGCGAACACTGAAGCTTTCTTT. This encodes CASRDRANTEAFF.

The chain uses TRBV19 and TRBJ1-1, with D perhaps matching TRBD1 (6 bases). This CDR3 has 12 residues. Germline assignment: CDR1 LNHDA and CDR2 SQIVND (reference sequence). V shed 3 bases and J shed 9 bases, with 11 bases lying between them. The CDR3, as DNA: TGTGCCAGTAGTATCCCCAGGGGAAAAGCTTTCTTT. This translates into CASSIPRGKAFF.

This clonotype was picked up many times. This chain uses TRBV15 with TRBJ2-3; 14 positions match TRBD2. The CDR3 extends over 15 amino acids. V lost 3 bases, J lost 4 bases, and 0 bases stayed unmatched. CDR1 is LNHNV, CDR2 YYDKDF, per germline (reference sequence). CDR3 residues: CATSRTSGGADTQYF. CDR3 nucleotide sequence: TGTGCCACCAGCAGGACTAGCGGGGGGGCAGATACGCAGTATTTT.

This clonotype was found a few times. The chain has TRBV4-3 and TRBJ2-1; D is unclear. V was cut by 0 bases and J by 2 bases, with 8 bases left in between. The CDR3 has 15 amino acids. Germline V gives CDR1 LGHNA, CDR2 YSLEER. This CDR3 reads CASSQDIMPYNEQFF. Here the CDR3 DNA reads TGCGCCAGCAGCCAAGATATAATGCCCTACAATGAGCAGTTCTTC.